This T cell receptor beta chain was documented in a study of OX40 agonist ivuxolimab in advanced cancers. With respect to the entire study: Ivuxolimab was an agonistic, fully human IgG2 monoclonal antibody directed against OX40 (CD134), a costimulatory receptor. Intravenous ivuxolimab was administered to patients every 2 weeks at six dose levels: 0.01, 0.1, 0.3, 1.5, 3 and 10 mg/kg. Among the roughly 50 dose-escalation patients, some 19 had hepatocellular carcinoma, about 15 melanoma, 9 renal cell carcinoma and 9 head and neck cancer. A male proportion of roughly 80% and a mean age of roughly 55 years, ranging from about 20 to 79, were recorded for the dose-escalation cohort. Patients were allowed to have had prior anti-PD-1, anti-PD-L1 or anti-CTLA-4 therapy, and roughly 40% of the dose-escalation patients had previously received checkpoint inhibitors. Partial responses occurred in three dose-escalation patients: two with cutaneous melanoma and one with hepatocellular carcinoma. The purpose of peripheral TCRbeta sequencing was to test whether ivuxolimab changed TCR sequence diversity and led to clonal T-cell expansion. The paper describes the monotherapy dose-escalation part (N of about 55 patients) of the phase I trial of ivuxolimab. Study-level results and caveats: Low levels of normalized T-cell clonal expansion were also seen in some patients who did not respond. At doses from 0.1 to 3.0 mg/kg, clonal expansion was seen in both CD4+ and CD8+ blood T cells between baseline and week 6. On average, CD8+ T cells showed more expanded clones than CD4+ T cells after ivuxolimab. In the 0.1-3.0 mg/kg groups, partial responders were among the patients with the lowest normalized peripheral clonal expansion, particularly in CD8+ T cells. The antigen specificity of the clonally expanded peripheral T cells was not determined.

For sequencing of the TCRbeta CDR3 region, genomic DNA was extracted from the sorted cells. TCRbeta CDR3 regions were sequenced using the immunoSEQ Assay. TCRdb's version of the immuneACCESS table is confined to in-frame rearrangements and falls short of the full clone set. An unresolved V gene accounts for under half of the shortfall where checked; the remainder is of unknown origin. For this sample there are fewer than 80,000 clones; 80% to 90% appear just once. The top ten constitute more than 10% of the sample. Patients with a history of autoimmune disease or receiving systemic immunosuppression were excluded from the trial. In every dose cohort, peripheral blood was drawn for TCR sequencing at baseline, cycle 4 day 1, and cycle 7 day 1. Samples were obtained from an open-label, multicenter, first-in-human phase I dose-escalation trial of ivuxolimab. Adults with locally advanced or metastatic head and neck squamous cell, hepatocellular, melanoma or renal cell carcinoma were enrolled in the trial. CD4+ and CD8+ T cells were sorted separately from peripheral blood before TCR sequencing.

This clone was detected once. What antigen it recognizes has not been identified. Base qualities are not recorded, but no much larger clone differs from it by a single base. Spanning cysteine to phenylalanine, the CDR3 consists of 18 amino acids. The DNA shown is the 54-base CDR3, in frame from base 1. At the junction V is shortened by 1 base and J by 8 bases; bases outside the gene matches: 14. CDR1 and CDR2, per the germline V gene (reference sequence), are SEHNR and FQNEAQ. This TCR was recovered from an adult with an advanced solid tumor such as melanoma, head and neck, liver or kidney cancer. The starting material was CD4+ or CD8+ T cells sorted from blood, obtained in a trial of the OX40 agonist ivuxolimab. The V and J segments used are TRBV7-9 and TRBJ1-6; 7 bases in the middle match TRBD1. The bases are TGTGCCAGCAGCTTAGACAGGGGAGGGGCGGGAATGGATTCACCCCTCCACTTT. It specifies CASSLDRGGAGMDSPLHF.